This T cell receptor (beta chain) came from a study of breast tumors, draining lymph nodes, adjacent tissues. General study results and limits: Tumor TCR diversity was below lymph nodes but above nontumor tissue.

Deletions cut 5 bases from V and 1 base from J, with 27 bases between. The CDR3 has 19 amino acids. Germline-derived CDR1 and CDR2 are SGHAT and FQNNGV. TCRdb re-analysed the multiplex PCR reads in MiXCR, keeping a single row per CDR3 protein. The repertoire consists of 150,000 to 200,000 distinct CDR3 sequences, with approximately 30% occurring once and the leading ten covering around 4.1%. Of note for this clonotype: Its specificity is not known.

The lymph nodes were axillary draining lymph nodes from breast cancer patients. This receptor was obtained from a female donor with breast cancer. Some clones in this sample may be carry-over from other donors' samples. Sequencing was performed on axillary lymph node tissue. The rearrangement joins TRBV11-2 to TRBJ2-7; TRBD2 might be the D (5 bases). The CDR3 DNA is TGTGCCAGCAGCCCACAACCGGGATCGGGGTTGGGAGCTTCCTACGAGCAGTACTTC. Translated: CASSPQPGSGLGASYEQYF.